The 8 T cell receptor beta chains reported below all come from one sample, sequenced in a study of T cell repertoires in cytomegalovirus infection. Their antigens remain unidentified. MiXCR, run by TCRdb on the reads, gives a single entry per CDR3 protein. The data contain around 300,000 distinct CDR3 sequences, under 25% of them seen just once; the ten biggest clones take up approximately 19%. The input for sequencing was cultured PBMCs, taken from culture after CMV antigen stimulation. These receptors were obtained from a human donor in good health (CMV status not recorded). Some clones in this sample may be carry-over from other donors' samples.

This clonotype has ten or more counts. The CDR3 region is CASSAAGLTGELFF. DNA of the CDR3: TGTGCCAGCAGTGCCGCAGGACTAACCGGGGAGCTGTTTTTT. This chain links TRBV6-1 with TRBJ2-2; a weak D match, TRBD2 (6 bases). There are 14 residues in the CDR3. CDR1 is MNHNS, CDR2 SASEGT, per germline. Trimming shortened V by 4 bases and J by 5 bases, and 11 bases separated the two germline ends.

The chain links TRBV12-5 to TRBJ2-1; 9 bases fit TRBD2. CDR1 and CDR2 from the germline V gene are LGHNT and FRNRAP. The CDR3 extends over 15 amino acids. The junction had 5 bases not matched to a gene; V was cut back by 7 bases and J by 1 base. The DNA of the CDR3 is TGTGCTAGTGTAGCGGGAGCAGGGTCCTACAATGAGCAGTTCTTC. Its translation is CASVAGAGSYNEQFF.

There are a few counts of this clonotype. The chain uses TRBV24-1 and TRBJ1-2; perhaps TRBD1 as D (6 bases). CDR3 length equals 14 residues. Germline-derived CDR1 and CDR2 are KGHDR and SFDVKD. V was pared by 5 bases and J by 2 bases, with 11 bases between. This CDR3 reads CATSGGGQNYGYTF. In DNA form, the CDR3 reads TGTGCCACCAGTGGAGGGGGGCAGAACTATGGCTACACCTTC.

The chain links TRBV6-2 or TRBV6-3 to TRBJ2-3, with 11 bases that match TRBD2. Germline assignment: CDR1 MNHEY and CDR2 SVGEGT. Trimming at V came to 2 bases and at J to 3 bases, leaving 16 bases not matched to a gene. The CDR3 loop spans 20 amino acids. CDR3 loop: CASSYLTGLADWGMTDTQYF. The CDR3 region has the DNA TGTGCCAGCAGTTACCTTACGGGACTAGCGGACTGGGGAATGACAGATACGCAGTATTTT.

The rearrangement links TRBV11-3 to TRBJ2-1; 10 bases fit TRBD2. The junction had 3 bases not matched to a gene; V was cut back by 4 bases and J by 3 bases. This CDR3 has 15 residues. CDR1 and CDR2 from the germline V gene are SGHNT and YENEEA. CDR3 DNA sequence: TGTGCCAGCAGCTCCCGGACTAGCGGCTACAATGAGCAGTTCTTC. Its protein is CASSSRTSGYNEQFF. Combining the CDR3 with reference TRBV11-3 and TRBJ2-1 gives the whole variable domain EAGVVQSPRYKIIEKKQPVAFWCNPISGHNTLYWYLQNLGQGPELLIRYENEEAVDDSQLPKDRFSAERLKGVDSTLKIQPAELGDSAVYLCASSSRTSGYNEQFFGPGTRLTVL.

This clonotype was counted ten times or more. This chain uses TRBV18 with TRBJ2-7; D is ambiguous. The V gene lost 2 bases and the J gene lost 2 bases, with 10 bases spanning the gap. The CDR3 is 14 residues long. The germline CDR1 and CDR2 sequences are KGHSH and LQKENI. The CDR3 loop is CASSPSDRPYEQYV. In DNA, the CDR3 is TGTGCCAGCTCACCATCCGACCGACCCTACGAGCAGTACGTC.

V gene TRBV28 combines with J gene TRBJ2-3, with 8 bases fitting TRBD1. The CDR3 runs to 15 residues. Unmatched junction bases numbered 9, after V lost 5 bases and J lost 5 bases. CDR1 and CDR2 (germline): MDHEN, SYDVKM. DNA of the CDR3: TGTGCCAGCAGTACGGACAGGGAAGGGGGAGATACGCAGTATTTT. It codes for CASSTDREGGDTQYF. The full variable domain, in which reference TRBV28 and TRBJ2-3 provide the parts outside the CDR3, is DVKVTQSSRYLVKRTGEKVFLECVQDMDHENMFWYRQDPGLGLRLIYFSYDVKMKEKGDIPEGYSVSREKKERFSLILESASTNQTSMYLCASSTDREGGDTQYFGPGTRLTVL.

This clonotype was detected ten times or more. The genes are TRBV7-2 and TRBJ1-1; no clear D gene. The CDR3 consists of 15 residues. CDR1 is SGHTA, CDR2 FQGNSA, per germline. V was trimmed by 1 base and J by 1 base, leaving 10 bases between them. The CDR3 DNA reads TGTGCCAGCAGCTTAGGACCCTCGGAGAACACTGAAGCTTTCTTT. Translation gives CASSLGPSENTEAFF.